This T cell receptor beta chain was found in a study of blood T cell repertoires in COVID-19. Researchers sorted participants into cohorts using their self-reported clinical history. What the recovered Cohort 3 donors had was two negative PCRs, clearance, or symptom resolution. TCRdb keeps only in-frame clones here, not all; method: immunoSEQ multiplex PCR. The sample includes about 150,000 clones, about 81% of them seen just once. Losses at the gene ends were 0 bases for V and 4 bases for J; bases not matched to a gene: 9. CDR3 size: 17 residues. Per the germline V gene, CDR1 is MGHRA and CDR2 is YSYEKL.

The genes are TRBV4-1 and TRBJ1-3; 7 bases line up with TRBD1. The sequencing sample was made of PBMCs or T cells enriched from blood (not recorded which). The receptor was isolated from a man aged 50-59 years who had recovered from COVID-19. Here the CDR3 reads CASSQEPPTGPGNTIYF. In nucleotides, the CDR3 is TGCGCCAGCAGCCAAGAACCCCCGACAGGGCCCGGAAACACCATATATTTT.